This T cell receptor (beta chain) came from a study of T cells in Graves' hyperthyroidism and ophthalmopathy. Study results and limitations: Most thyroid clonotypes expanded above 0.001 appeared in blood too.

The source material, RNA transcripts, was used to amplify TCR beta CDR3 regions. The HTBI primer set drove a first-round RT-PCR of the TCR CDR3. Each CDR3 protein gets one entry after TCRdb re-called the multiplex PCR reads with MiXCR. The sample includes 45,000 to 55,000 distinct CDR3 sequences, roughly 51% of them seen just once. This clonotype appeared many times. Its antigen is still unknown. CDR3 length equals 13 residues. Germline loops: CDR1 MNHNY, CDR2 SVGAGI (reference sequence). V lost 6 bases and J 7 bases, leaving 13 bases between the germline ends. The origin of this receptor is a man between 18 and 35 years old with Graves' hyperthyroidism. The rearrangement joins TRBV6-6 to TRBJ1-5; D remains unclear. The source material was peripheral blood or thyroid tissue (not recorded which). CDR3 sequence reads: CASRGGYGQPQHF. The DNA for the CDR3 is TGTGCCAGCAGAGGAGGGTATGGGCAGCCCCAGCATTTT.